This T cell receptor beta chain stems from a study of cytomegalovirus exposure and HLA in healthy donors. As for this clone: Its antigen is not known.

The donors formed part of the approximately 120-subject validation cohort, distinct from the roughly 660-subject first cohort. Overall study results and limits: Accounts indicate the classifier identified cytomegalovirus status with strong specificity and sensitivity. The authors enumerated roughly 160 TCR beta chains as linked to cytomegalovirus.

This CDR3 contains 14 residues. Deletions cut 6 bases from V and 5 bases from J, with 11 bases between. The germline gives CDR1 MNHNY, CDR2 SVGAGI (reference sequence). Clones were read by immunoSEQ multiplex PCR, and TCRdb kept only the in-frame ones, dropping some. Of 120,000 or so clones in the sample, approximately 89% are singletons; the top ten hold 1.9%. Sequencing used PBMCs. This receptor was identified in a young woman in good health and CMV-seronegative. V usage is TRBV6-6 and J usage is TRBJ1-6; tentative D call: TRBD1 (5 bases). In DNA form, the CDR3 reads TGTGCCAGCAGCTCGGGACTCCATAATTCACCCCTCCACTTT. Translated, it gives CASSSGLHNSPLHF.